These T cell receptor beta chains were read from a single sample in a study of CD8 T cells in Susac syndrome. TCRdb reanalysed the immunoSEQ multiplex PCR reads using MiXCR and keeps one entry per CDR3 protein. The data contain approximately 150,000 distinct CDR3 sequences, approximately 94% of them singletons. Sequenced input: CD4+ T cells from PBMCs. Receptors originate from a human donor with Susac syndrome. The conserved cysteine and the conserved F or W are not part of the CDR3 here. A D gene is named only where the DNA matches it firmly.

TRBJ1-5	TRBV20-1	TRBD1	11	SADRGSNQPQH
TRBJ1-2	TRBV3-1	-	9	ASSSTYGYT
TRBJ2-3	TRBV4-1	-	15	ASSQDLWAPAPDTQY
TRBJ1-2	TRBV7-6	-	11	ASSPGQYYGYT
TRBJ1-2	TRBV9	-	12	ASSVDPTDYGYT
TRBJ1-2	TRBV18	TRBD1	13	ASSPRDSTNYGYT
TRBJ1-1	TRBV5-4	-	15	ASRPRPGGDLNTEAF
TRBJ1-2	TRBV12-3/TRBV12-4	-	12	ASSRPGPPSGYT
TRBJ1-1	TRBV4-1	-	13	ASSQALGARTEAF
TRBJ2-1	TRBV29-1	TRBD1	13	SVEGGQVSYNEQF
TRBJ1-4	TRBV4-2	-	15	ASSQPRVGTGLEKLF
TRBJ2-2	TRBV12-3/TRBV12-4	-	13	ASSLERGYTGELF
TRBJ1-1	TRBV28	-	10	ASSLTVTEAF
TRBJ1-2	TRBV6-2/TRBV6-3	-	11	ASTYGQLYGYT
TRBJ2-7	TRBV29-1	-	13	SVEDPTRRGYEQY
TRBJ1-4	TRBV20-1	-	10	SARDLHEKLF
TRBJ2-7	TRBV14	TRBD1	11	ASSRTGGIEQY
TRBJ1-1	TRBV7-9	-	12	ASSLPGPNTEAF
TRBJ2-2	TRBV2	-	12	ASSDKVRAGELF
TRBJ2-7	TRBV28	TRBD1	13	ASSDPGQGLSEQY
TRBJ2-3	TRBV5-4	-	11	ASSYGGTDTQY
TRBJ2-7	TRBV29-1	-	11	SVVGRNHYEQY
TRBJ2-5	TRBV7-9	-	9	ASTVQETQY
TRBJ2-1	TRBV20-1	TRBD2	11	SASRTSGGEQF
TRBJ2-1	TRBV6-6	-	13	ASSPPGGPYNEQF
TRBJ1-1	TRBV7-9	-	11	ASSLDTVTEAF
TRBJ2-1	TRBV18	-	13	ASSPGDSRVGMQF